This TCR beta chain was obtained from a study of shared clonotypes between healthy human individuals. TCRdb's table, derived via immunoSEQ multiplex PCR, lists solely in-frame clones and lacks some. The sample lists fewer than 850,000 clones, around 96% occurring once. Findings of the study overall: With few donors, the genetic and exposure-history diversity represented was limited. Investigators collected only blood, and repertoires in tissues likely differ.

V lost 4 bases and J 6 bases, leaving 7 bases between the germline ends. This CDR3 is 11 amino acids long. Naive CD8 cells lacked CD45RO and underwent positive selection for CCR7, leaving out terminally differentiated effector memory CD45RA+ cells. This clone was observed a single time. Its antigen is currently unknown. This clonotype was obtained from a man in his thirties or forties in good health. The chain couples TRBV23-1 to TRBJ2-7; D is ambiguous. TRBV23-1 is reported as an ORF; its role is uncertain. The sample taken for sequencing was naive CD8+ T cells sorted from blood. The CDR3 sequence: CASSLPGEQYF. The CDR3 coding sequence is TGCGCCAGCAGTCTCCCAGGCGAGCAGTACTTC.